This T cell receptor beta chain was recorded in a study of blood T cell repertoires in COVID-19 (dated by TCRdb to 2019 to 2021). The study in broad terms: Samples from collaborators originated in the United States, Italy and Spain and spanned both the acute and convalescent phases of COVID-19. Where available, HLA class I and class II types were obtained from metadata supplied by the sample provider rather than from assay-based typing. The repertoires were released in a freely available public database intended as a resource for research on the immune response to SARS-CoV-2. Samples came from the ongoing ImmuneRACE study (first 160 participants) plus 1,254 subjects from 6 global collaborators. Subjects who had been exposed to COVID-19, were actively infected with it, or had recovered from it provided the deeply sampled blood TCRbeta repertoires that made up the dataset. The material from the prospective study consisted of cDNA or gDNA derived from T cells, B-cell-depleted T cells, or PBMCs. Nearly every sample came with metadata listing a de-identified subject ID, COVID-19 status, age in years and sex.

Trimmed from V: 4 bases; trimmed from J: 8 bases; junction bases lacking a gene match: 6. Based on the germline V gene, the CDR1 and CDR2 sequences are SGDLS and YYNGEE. The CDR3 goes from the cysteine to the phenylalanine over 14 residues. Kept here is only the CDR3 DNA, which spans 42 bases and is read in frame from base 1. Participants in the prospective study were aged roughly 18 to 89 years, lived in 24 United States geographic areas, and enrolled through a virtual design. In the prospective study, cohorts were assigned on the basis of participant-reported clinical history obtained from a screening survey and a study questionnaire. For ImmuneRACE Cohort 3, a participant was defined as recovered based on two consecutive negative NP/OP PCR tests, clearance by a healthcare professional, or resolution of symptoms. Each participant in the prospective study had whole blood, serum and a nasopharyngeal or oropharyngeal swab collected by mobile phlebotomists. Additional blood draws and questionnaires over an approximately two-month period could optionally be provided by prospective study participants. Prospective study blood samples were shipped either frozen or at room temperature before DNA extraction.

Points on this clone: The specificity of this receptor is unknown. Nothing much larger sits one base from this clone, and base qualities are not available.

Overall results and qualifications from the work: The amount of clinical and demographic metadata varied by source and participant and was provided uncurated.

The immunoSEQ Assay, a bias-controlled multiplex PCR, was used to amplify TCRbeta CDR3 regions from genomic DNA. In the source study's methods: The number of nucleated cells in each sample was estimated by amplification of reference gene primers within the assay. To quantify the absolute abundance of each unique TCRbeta CDR3 rearrangement, sequence reads were collapsed and filtered. For each sample, productive Simpson clonality was calculated as the square root of Simpson's diversity index across productive rearrangements. What TCRdb holds here is the immuneACCESS table cut down to in-frame rearrangements. Part of the clones is not present; checked against another copy, under half of the missing clones reflect an unresolved V gene, and the others are unexplained. D and trimming come from the DNA, and the V and J calls and clone size come from that table. The sample includes 170,000 or so clones, with 88% observed a single time. The ten largest clones add up to roughly 10% of the sample.

Material for sequencing was PBMCs or T cells enriched from blood (not recorded which). The receptor was derived from a woman aged 18-29 years who had recovered from COVID-19. The chain was built from TRBV9 and TRBJ2-1, with TRBD1 identical over 10 junction bases. The DNA sequence is given as TGTGCCAGCAGCCCCCCCGGGACAGGGGATGAGCAGTTCTTC. Translated, this is CASSPPGTGDEQFF.